This TCR beta chain was captured by sequencing in a study of blood T cell repertoires in COVID-19. Study-level background: Italy, Spain and the United States were the sources of the convalescent and acute COVID-19 samples.

Cohort 3 donors counted as recovered after two negative PCRs, clearance, or resolved symptoms. The CDR3 totals 13 residues. Germline CDR1 and CDR2: KGHDR and SFDVKD. With V trimmed by 10 bases and J by 3 bases, 3 bases remained unmatched. In the source study's methods: The authors estimated nucleated cell counts from reference gene primer amplification. Some clones are missing from TCRdb's copy, which holds only in-frame ones; the method was immunoSEQ multiplex PCR. V and J calls and clone size are copied from that table; D and trimming were computed from the DNA. The data hold about 230,000 clones, with 70% to 90% observed a single time.

This sequence originates from a man between 25 and 39 years old who had recovered from COVID-19. Input material: PBMCs or T cells enriched from blood (not recorded which). The rearrangement uses TRBV24-1 and TRBJ1-1, with TRBD1 matching 11 bases. CDR3 in DNA: TGTGCCACTAGGGACAGGGGGGACACTGAAGCTTTCTTT. It yields the protein CATRDRGDTEAFF.